The sequence of this TCR beta chain was determined in a study of somatic mutations in cytotoxic T cells in rheumatoid arthritis. Whole-study context: Peripheral blood samples of roughly 30 ml EDTA were taken from patients directly after diagnosis and before treatment. Sorted by flow to nearly 100% purity were some V beta antibody-stained T-cell populations, including V beta1+ cells sequenced for TCRB.

Trimming left V 6 bases short and J 5 bases short, with 14 bases between. The CDR3 is made up of 14 amino acids. CDR1 MNHEY and CDR2 SMNVEV come from the germline V gene (reference sequence). General study findings and limits: A rise in CD8+ clonality with age was seen in rheumatoid arthritis patients but not in healthy controls. Reported slight underrepresentation of TRBV07 in rheumatoid arthritis patients was not subjected to multiple-comparison adjustment.

Details on this clone: Its antigen is still unknown.

The data were produced by immunoSEQ multiplex PCR, yet TCRdb's version contains in-frame clones alone and is incomplete. The sample lists roughly 18,000 clones, about three quarters occurring once. The J gene is TRBJ2-1, the V gene TRBV27; no clear D gene. The sample was CD8+ T cells sorted from blood. The sequence was obtained from an adult with rheumatoid arthritis. CDR3 amino acids: CASRVGRVDNEQFF. In DNA form, the CDR3 reads TGTGCCAGCAGAGTCGGCCGAGTGGACAATGAGCAGTTCTTC.